The T cell receptor (beta chain) under discussion was sequenced for a study of T cells in Graves' hyperthyroidism and ophthalmopathy. What was amplified from RNA transcripts were TCR beta CDR3 regions. The HTBI primer set served for first-round RT-PCR of the TCR CDR3. From the multiplex PCR reads, TCRdb called clonotypes with MiXCR, one entry per CDR3 protein. Of 400,000 to 500,000 distinct CDR3 sequences listed, roughly 15% are singletons. Notes on the study in general: Through a model of 13 V-J features, ophthalmopathy was separated from stable hyperthyroidism. Most thyroid-expanded clonotypes above 0.001 were also found in blood.

With respect to this clonotype: Its antigen remains unidentified.

CDR1 and CDR2 (germline): SGHRS, YFSETQ. CDR3 length equals 14 residues. Trimming took 1 base from V and 7 from J, leaving 11 bases between them. This chain links TRBV5-1 with TRBJ1-4, with D possibly being TRBD1 (5 bases). Material: blood. This sequence originates from a man in his late teens or twenties with Graves' ophthalmopathy. Here the CDR3 reads CASSLSGVVEKLFF. The CDR3 DNA is TGCGCCAGCAGCTTGTCGGGGGTTGTTGAAAAACTGTTTTTT.